The text below deals with one T cell receptor beta chain. Its target antigen remains unknown. No quality values exist for individual bases; no much larger clone is one base distant. This sample is drawn from a study of cytomegalovirus exposure and HLA in healthy donors (TCRdb year 2017). Notes on the research overall: An earlier analysis of 587 of the donors reported about 260 Gb of sequence data and 100 million to 120 million unique TCR beta sequences obtained from about 179 million T cells. Among some 410 genotyped donors of the cohort, an average of approximately 220,000 unique TCR beta nucleotide sequences was sequenced per donor, of which about 19% were non-productive. Roughly 300 gigabases of sequencing data and roughly 90 million unique TCR sequences were included in an early release covering 550 to 650 HLA-typed donors. The later analysis used no new phenotypic data to find candidate immune exposures, relying instead on TCR beta sequences and their occurrence across donors. All discovery cohort repertoires had been generated on a single sequencing platform. Donor age, sex, ethnicity and CMV serostatus were compiled together with the repertoire data. A later analysis re-analyzed previously published TCR beta repertoires from 650 to 800 donors and added high-resolution HLA genotyping to study TCR occurrence patterns. Both class I and class II loci were covered by HLA typing, at four-digit resolution. In addition to the first cohort of hundreds of subjects, a separate validation cohort of over 90 different subjects was used. The study aimed to test whether signatures of past pathogen exposure could be identified by cataloging public T cell receptors. Roughly 5 DR-DQ haplotypes were handled as single units for association and clustering because linkage in the cohort was strong. An earlier analysis of 500 to 650 of the donors applied high-throughput TCR beta sequencing to assess whether each TCR beta V gene segment acted as functional or pseudogenic. A later genetic analysis used genome-wide SNP genotypes for about 55% of the 666 donors, treating that subset as a discovery cohort. To predict cytomegalovirus infection status, the study brought together high-throughput TCR immunosequencing, statistical association of individual TCRs with disease status, and machine learning. Typing coverage varied by locus: roughly 629-640 donors for A, B, C, DRB1 and DQB1; roughly 510 for DQA1; more than 600 for DPA1; roughly 450 for DPB1. Of the 300 to 400 genotyped donors, approximately 80% fell in the genetic ancestry cluster associated with self-reported Caucasian donors. The study used immunosequencing to profile the T cell repertoires of under 700 subjects and linked those repertoires to cytomegalovirus serostatus.

The cohort comprised hundreds of healthy bone marrow donors. All cohort members were sampled while nominally healthy, although unrecorded immune exposures were likely present. The donor was CMV seronegative and belonged to the group of over 350 seronegative cohort members. Every donor gave a peripheral blood sample, and the peripheral blood mononuclear cells from that sample were used for TCR beta sequencing. The Qiagen DNeasy Blood Extraction Kit was used to extract genomic DNA from the blood cell samples. What the work shows at the level of the full study, not this receptor alone: This cohort had only TCR beta chains sequenced, and the lack of alpha or paired-chain data limited which features could be detected. Strong co-occurrence of HLA alleles, especially DR and DQ, made assigning TCR associations to individual alleles difficult. In a later analysis, several top co-occurrence clusters were reported to appear linked to parvovirus B19, influenza, CMV and Epstein-Barr virus. Because HLA typing was missing for some donors at each locus, association tests included only the typed subset. Because counts were too low, approximately 15 rarely observed V segments, including chromosome 9 orphons, were excluded from the earlier analysis of several hundred of the donors. A cluster of highly shared sequence variants was judged likely to represent a technical artifact of the sequencing pipeline. Compared with equally common non-associated chains, HLA-associated TCR beta chains in a later analysis were more clonally expanded and had lower generation probabilities. An association between a missense DCLRE1C variant and V-gene and J-gene trimming of TCR beta chains was found in a later genetic analysis and replicated in an independent cohort. According to a later analysis, most CMV-associated TCR beta chains appeared to be HLA-restricted, and the HLA associations seemed to be driven largely by CMV exposure. Compared with the approximately 600-donor mean, donors in an Asian-associated ancestry cluster had fewer N-insertions in productive TCRs, according to a later genetic analysis. The only immune exposure information available for the cohort was CMV serostatus. Specific HLA alleles were associated with 18,000 or so TCR beta sequences at a false discovery rate of 0.05 in a later analysis. Because the 87-base-pair reads could not distinguish some IMGT-functional V segments, including TRBV6-2 and TRBV6-3, those segments were excluded. The authors suggested that the approach could potentially be extended to other disease states and immunological phenotypes. The classifier was reported to diagnose cytomegalovirus status with high specificity and sensitivity in both the original and validation cohorts. The study listed 150 to 200 TCR beta chains as associated with cytomegalovirus. In vitro tests confirmed that a few of the cytomegalovirus-associated TCR beta chains recognize cytomegalovirus antigens. Most TCR sequences were seen in very few donors, while some public TCRs were found in many individuals. An earlier analysis of 587 of the donors showed that most TCR beta V segments appeared in productive rearrangements either about 87% or about 30% of the time, which broadly matched IMGT annotations. In a later analysis, TCR association rates were found to vary across HLA loci, with the most associated TCRs seen for DRB1 alleles and the fewest for HLA-C alleles. Correlated functional status among segregating V segments might reflect linkage disequilibrium, but an unknown experimental factor could not be ruled out. A further reported finding was that TCR beta sequences accurately predicted the HLA-A and HLA-B alleles for most subjects in the first cohort. Presence/absence analyses assumed roughly uniform sequencing depth across donors, an assumption that may not hold.

In the germline V gene, CDR1 corresponds to SGHAT and CDR2 to FQNNGV. Reading from cysteine to phenylalanine, the CDR3 counts 13 amino acids. Only the CDR3 part of the read is kept: 39 bases, read in frame from the first base. A distance of 10 bases separates the germline ends of V and J, which lose 1 base and 9 bases respectively. Libraries were prepared through the immunoSEQ multiplex PCR assay. For the multiplex PCR, a mixture combining 60 forward primers for TCR Vbeta segments and 13 reverse primers for TCR Jbeta segments was used. The CDR3 region of rearranged TCR beta genes was amplified from genomic DNA with a multiplex PCR assay. On the Illumina HiSeq System, the amplified TCR beta libraries were sequenced as 87-base-pair reads. As for the original processing: In a later analysis, tens of millions of unique TCR beta chains were counted across the approximately 620 repertoires, and roughly 10 million of these chains were shared by at least two donors. To remove PCR and sequencing errors, raw reads were error-corrected and collapsed into unique sequences using a nearest-neighbor algorithm that merged closely related sequences. Alignment of CDR3 sequences to IMGT reference sequences was used to assign V, D and J gene segments. For a sequence to be retained, a match of at least six nucleotides was required to both a V gene segment and a J gene segment. A rearrangement counted as productive if the CDR3 had no stop codons and remained in frame with V and J, and every other rearrangement counted as non-productive. Following IMGT convention, CDR3 was defined as the stretch from the second conserved V-encoded cysteine up to the conserved J-encoded phenylalanine. The earlier analysis of fewer than 700 of the donors excluded sequences that lacked an unambiguous match to a single V gene segment. An earlier analysis of 500 to 700 of the donors classified V segments as functional when productive rearrangements were above 56.7% and as segregating when the standard deviation between donors was above 5%. A statistical classification framework was built for diagnosing cytomegalovirus status from the catalog of TCR beta chain sequences. In a later analysis, V and J genes were assigned by comparing TCR nucleotide sequences against IMGT/GENE-DB human TR gene sequences. A later analysis assigned CDR3 sequences and most-parsimonious VDJ recombination scenarios with the TCRdist pipeline. In a later analysis, each TCR beta chain was defined by its CDR3 amino acid sequence together with its V-gene family, and reads without a unique V-gene family were excluded. To address suspected cross-contamination and a sequencing artifact, a later analysis removed around 590 highly shared, low-generation-probability nucleotide sequences. A later analysis calculated a clonal expansion index for each public chain from normalized within-repertoire ranks of inferred template counts. In a later analysis, generation probabilities were computed using a VDJ recombination model fitted to out-of-frame rearrangements, and the results were checked against IGoR. A later analysis scored TCR-TCR, TCR-HLA and TCR-CMV co-occurrence with hypergeometric tests, applying a repertoire-size bias correction to TCR pairs. To estimate false discovery rates, a later analysis permuted the HLA or CMV assignments 20 times. In a later analysis, co-occurring TCRs were grouped using DBSCAN, with TCRdist sequence similarity added in when clustering inside HLA-allele-positive subsets. Repertoires with fewer than 30,000 or more than 120,000 public chains were left out of co-occurrence clustering, as were five repertoires with anomalous nucleotide sharing. This immuneACCESS table, as held by TCRdb, lists in-frame sequences with V and J called but not all clones. Of the missing ones, under half trace to an unresolved V gene in checked studies; the others have no known cause. From that table come the V and J calls and clone size; the DNA was used to work out D and trimming. This sample gives under 90,000 clones in total; around three quarters of them show up just once. Approximately 7.2% of the sample rests with the top ten.

Recombination linked TRBV11-2 to TRBJ2-1; TRBD1 is perhaps the D gene, given 5 matching bases. The TCR was taken from a woman aged 40 to 50 in good health and CMV-seronegative. Sequencing input: PBMCs. The DNA sequence is given as TGTGCCAGCAGCTTAGCTTCAGGGATTGAGCAGTTCTTC. Its protein reads: CASSLASGIEQFF. Here the CDR3 is joined to the reference TRBV11-2 and TRBJ2-1 genes, and the full variable domain is: EAGVAQSPRYKIIEKRQSVAFWCNPISGHATLYWYQQILGQGPKLLIQFQNNGVVDDSQLPKDRFSAERLKGVDSTLKIQPAKLEDSAVYLCASSLASGIEQFFGPGTRLTVL.